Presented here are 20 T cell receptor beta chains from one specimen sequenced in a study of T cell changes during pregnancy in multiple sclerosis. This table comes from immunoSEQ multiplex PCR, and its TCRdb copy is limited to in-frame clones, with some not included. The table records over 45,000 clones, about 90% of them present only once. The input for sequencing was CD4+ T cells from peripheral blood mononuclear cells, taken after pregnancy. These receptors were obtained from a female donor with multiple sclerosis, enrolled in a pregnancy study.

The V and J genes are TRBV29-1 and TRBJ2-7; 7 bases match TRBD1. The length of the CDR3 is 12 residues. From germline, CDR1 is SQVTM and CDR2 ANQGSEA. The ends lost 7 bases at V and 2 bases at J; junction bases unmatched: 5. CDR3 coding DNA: TGCAGCGCCCGGGACAGTCCCTACGAGCAGTACTTC. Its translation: CSARDSPYEQYF.

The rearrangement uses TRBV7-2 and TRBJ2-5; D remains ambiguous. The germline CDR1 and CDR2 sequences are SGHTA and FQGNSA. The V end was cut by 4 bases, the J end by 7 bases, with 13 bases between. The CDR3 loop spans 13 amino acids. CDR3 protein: CASSSSPGGTQYF. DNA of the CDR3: TGTGCCAGCAGCTCCAGCCCCGGCGGGACCCAGTACTTC.

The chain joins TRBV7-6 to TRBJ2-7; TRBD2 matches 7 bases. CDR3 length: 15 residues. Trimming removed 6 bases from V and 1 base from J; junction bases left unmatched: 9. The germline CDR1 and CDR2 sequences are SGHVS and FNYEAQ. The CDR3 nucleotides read TGTGCCAGCAGTAACCCCCAGCGGGGATCCTACGAGCAGTACTTC. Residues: CASSNPQRGSYEQYF.

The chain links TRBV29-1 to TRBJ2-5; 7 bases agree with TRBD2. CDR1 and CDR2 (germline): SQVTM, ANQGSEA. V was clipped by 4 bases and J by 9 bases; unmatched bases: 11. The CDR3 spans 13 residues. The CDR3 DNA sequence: TGCAGCGTTGGTCGGGACTACCCCTTCGCCCAGTACTTC. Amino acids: CSVGRDYPFAQYF.

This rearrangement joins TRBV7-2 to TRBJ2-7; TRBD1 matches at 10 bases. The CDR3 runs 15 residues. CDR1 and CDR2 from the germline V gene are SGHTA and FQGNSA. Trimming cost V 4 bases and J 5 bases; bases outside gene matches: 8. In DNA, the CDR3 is TGTGCCAGCAGCTGGTCCTGGGACAGGGGACACGAGCAGTACTTC. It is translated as CASSWSWDRGHEQYF.

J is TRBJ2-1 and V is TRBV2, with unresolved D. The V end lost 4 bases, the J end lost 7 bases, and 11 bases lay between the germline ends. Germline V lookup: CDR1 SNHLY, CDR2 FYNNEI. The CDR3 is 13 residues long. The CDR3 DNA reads TGTGCCAGCAGTGGGCTAGTAAGTAATGAGCAGTTCTTC. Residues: CASSGLVSNEQFF.

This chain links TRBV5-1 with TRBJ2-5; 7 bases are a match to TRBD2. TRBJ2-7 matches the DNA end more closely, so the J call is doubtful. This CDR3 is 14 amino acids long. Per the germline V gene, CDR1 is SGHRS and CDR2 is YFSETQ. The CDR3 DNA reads TGCGCCAGCAGCAAGGCTAGCGGTACCTACGAGCAGTACTTC. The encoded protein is CASSKASGTYEQYF.

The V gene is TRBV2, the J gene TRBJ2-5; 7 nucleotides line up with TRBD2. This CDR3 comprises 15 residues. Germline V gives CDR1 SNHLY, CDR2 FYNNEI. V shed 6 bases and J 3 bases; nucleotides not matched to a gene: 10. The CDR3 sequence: CASSKGLTGEETQYF. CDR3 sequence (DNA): TGTGCCAGCAGCAAGGGACTAACGGGAGAAGAGACCCAGTACTTC.

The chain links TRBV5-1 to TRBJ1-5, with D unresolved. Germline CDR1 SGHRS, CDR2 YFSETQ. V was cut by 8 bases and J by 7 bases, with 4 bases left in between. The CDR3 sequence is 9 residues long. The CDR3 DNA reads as TGCGCCAGGCGGCAGCCCCAGCATTTT. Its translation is CARRQPQHF. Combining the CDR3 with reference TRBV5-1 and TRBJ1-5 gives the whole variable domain KAGVTQTPRYLIKTRGQQVTLSCSPISGHRSVSWYQQTPGQGLQFLFEYFSETQRNKGNFPGRFSGRQFSNSRSEMNVSTLELGDSALYLCARRQPQHFGDGTRLSIL.

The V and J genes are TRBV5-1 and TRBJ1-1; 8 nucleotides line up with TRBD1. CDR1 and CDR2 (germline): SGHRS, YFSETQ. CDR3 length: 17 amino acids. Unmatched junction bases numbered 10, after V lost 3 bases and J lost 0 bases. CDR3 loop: CASSSSPGTGMNTEAFF. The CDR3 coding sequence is TGCGCCAGCAGCTCAAGTCCCGGGACAGGAATGAACACTGAAGCTTTCTTT. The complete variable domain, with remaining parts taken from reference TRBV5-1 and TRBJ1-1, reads KAGVTQTPRYLIKTRGQQVTLSCSPISGHRSVSWYQQTPGQGLQFLFEYFSETQRNKGNFPGRFSGRQFSNSRSEMNVSTLELGDSALYLCASSSSPGTGMNTEAFFGQGTRLTVV.

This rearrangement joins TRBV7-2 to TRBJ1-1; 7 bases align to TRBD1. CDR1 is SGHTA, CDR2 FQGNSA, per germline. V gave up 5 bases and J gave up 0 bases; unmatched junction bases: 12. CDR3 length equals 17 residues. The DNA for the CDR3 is TGTGCCAGCAGCCGAAGGGACAGTCGCAGGTTGAACACTGAAGCTTTCTTT. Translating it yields CASSRRDSRRLNTEAFF.

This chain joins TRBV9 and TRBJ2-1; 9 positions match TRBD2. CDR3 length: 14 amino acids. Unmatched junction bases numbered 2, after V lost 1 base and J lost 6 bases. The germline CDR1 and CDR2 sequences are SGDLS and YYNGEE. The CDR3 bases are TGTGCCAGCAGCGTACTTAGCGGGAGCAATGAGCAGTTCTTC. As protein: CASSVLSGSNEQFF.

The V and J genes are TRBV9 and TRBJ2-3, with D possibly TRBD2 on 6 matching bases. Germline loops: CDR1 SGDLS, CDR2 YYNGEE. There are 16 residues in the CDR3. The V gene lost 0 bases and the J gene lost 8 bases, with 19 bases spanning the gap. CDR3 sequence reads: CASSVALAGSSGTQYF. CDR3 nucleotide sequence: TGTGCCAGCAGCGTAGCCCTTGCGGGGTCGAGCGGTACGCAGTATTTT.

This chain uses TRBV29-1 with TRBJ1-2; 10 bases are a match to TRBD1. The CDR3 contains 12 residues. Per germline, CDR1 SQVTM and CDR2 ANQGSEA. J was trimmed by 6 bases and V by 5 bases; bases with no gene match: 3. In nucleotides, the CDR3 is TGCAGCGTTCCAGGGACAGGGGATGGCTACACCTTC. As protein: CSVPGTGDGYTF.

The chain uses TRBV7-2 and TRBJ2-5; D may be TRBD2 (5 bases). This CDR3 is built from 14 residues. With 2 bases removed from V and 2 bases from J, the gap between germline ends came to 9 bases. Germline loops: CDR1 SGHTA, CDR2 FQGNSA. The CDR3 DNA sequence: TGTGCCAGCAGCTTAAACCGCGGGCAAGAGACCCAGTACTTC. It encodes CASSLNRGQETQYF.

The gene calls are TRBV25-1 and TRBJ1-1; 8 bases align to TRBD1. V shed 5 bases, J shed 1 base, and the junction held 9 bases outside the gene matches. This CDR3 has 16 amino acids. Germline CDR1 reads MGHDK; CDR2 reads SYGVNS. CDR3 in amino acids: CASSQSQGAGNTEAFF. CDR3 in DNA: TGTGCCAGCAGTCAGAGCCAGGGGGCTGGGAACACTGAAGCTTTCTTT.

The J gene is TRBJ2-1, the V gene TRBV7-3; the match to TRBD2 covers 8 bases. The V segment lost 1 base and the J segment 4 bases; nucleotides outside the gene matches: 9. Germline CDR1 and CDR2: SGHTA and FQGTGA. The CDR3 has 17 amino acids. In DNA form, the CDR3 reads TGTGCCAGCAGCTTAAGCGGCACGAGCGGGAGATACAATGAGCAGTTCTTC. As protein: CASSLSGTSGRYNEQFF.

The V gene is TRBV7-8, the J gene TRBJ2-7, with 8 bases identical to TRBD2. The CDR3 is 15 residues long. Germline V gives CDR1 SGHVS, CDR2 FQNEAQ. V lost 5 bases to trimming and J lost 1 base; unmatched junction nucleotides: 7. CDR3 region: CASSLTSGTSYEQYF. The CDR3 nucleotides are TGTGCCAGCAGCCTAACTAGCGGAACTTCCTACGAGCAGTACTTC.

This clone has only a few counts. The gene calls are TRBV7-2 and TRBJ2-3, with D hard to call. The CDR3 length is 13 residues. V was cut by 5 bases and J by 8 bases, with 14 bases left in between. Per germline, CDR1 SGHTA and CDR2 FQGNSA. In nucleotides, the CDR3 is TGTGCCAGCAGCCGGTCTGATTATCCTACGCAGTATTTT. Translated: CASSRSDYPTQYF.

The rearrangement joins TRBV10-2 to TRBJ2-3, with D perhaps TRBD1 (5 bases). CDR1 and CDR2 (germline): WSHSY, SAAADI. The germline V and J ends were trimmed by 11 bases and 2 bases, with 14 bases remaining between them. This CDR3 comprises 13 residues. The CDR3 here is CAPPRAVTDTQYF. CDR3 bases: TGCGCCCCCCCCAGGGCTGTCACAGATACGCAGTATTTT.